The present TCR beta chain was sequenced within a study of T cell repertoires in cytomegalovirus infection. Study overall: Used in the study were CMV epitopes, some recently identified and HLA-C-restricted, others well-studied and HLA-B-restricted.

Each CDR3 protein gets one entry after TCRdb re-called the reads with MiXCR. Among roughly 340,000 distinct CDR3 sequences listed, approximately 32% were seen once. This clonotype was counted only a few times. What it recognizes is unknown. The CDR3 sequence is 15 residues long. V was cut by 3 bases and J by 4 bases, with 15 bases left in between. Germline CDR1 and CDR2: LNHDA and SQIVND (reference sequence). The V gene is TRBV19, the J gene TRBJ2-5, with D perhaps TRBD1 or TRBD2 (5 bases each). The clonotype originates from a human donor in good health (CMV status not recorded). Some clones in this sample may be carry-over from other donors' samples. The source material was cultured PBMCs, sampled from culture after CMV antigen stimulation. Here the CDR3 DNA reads TGTGCCAGTAGTATCTCCGGGCAGGGAGCAGAGACCCAGTACTTC. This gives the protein CASSISGQGAETQYF.